A single sample gave rise to the 3 T cell receptor beta chains below, sequenced in a study of identical twins. TCRdb independently ran MiXCR on the 5' RACE reads; one entry per CDR3 protein. The sample lists about 530,000 distinct CDR3 sequences; roughly 15% were seen once. The same sample was also studied in work on yellow fever vaccine responses in identical twins.

The sample was CD4+ T cells sorted from blood. These receptors all stem from a young woman in good health.

This clonotype was seen only a few times. The chain couples TRBV2 to TRBJ2-3; 7 nucleotides align to TRBD1. From germline, CDR1 is SNHLY and CDR2 FYNNEI. The V and J ends lost 6 bases and 0 bases, in that order; junction bases with no gene match: 3. The CDR3 consists of 14 residues. CDR3: CASRYRGSTDTQYF. DNA of the CDR3: TGTGCCAGCAGATACAGGGGCAGCACAGATACGCAGTATTTT.

This clonotype appeared a few times. A read error may produce the germline difference seen at one junction end. The V gene is TRBV3-1, the J gene TRBJ2-1; D assignment may be TRBD1 or TRBD2 (6 bases each). Germline-derived CDR1 and CDR2 are LGHDT and YNNKEL (reference sequence). The CDR3 is made up of 14 amino acids. CDR3 bases: TGTGCCAGCAGCCAAGACGTGACCGTAGTAGGGGGGACCTTC. Amino acids: CASSQDVTVVGGTF.

The chain combines TRBV20-1 with TRBJ2-2; tentative D call: TRBD2 (6 bases). V lost 0 bases, J lost 5 bases, and 16 bases lay in between. CDR3 length: 16 amino acids. Germline V gene data show CDR1 as DFQATT and CDR2 as SNEGSKA (reference sequence). The CDR3 sequence: CSARDVDGAGTGELFF. DNA for the CDR3: TGCAGTGCTAGAGATGTAGACGGGGCGGGGACCGGGGAGCTGTTTTTT.